This T cell receptor beta chain was sequenced for a study of vaccination effects on CD4 cells after COVID-19. Across the study: Post-vaccine specimens arrived a median 72 days past the second dose. PBMC were cultured at a few million per well with roughly 10 IU/ml IL-2 and around 10 ug/ml peptides. Study-wide results and caveats: Marked clonal contraction of both clone types appeared late after vaccination.

Clones were read by immunoSEQ multiplex PCR, and TCRdb kept only the in-frame ones, dropping some. This sample has tens of thousands of clones; 70% to 80% occur once, and the top ten carry under 2.5%. About this clone: The target antigen is unknown.

Isolating CD4+ T cells followed approximately nine days of culture. Participants each got two BNT162b2 or mRNA-1273 vaccine doses. Nobody among the vaccine recipients had prior SARS-CoV-2 infection (nucleocapsid antibodies were negative). V gave up 2 bases and J gave up 5 bases, with 17 bases separating them. The germline V gene encodes CDR1 SGHTS and CDR2 YDEGEE. CDR3 size: 15 residues. The sample here was CD4+ T cells from PBMCs cultured without peptide, taken after COVID-19 vaccination. This clonotype was sampled from a human donor who received a COVID-19 vaccine. The chain uses TRBV5-8 and TRBJ2-7; maybe TRBD1 (7 bases). The DNA for the CDR3 is TGTGCCAGCAGCTTAAGAGGGCAGGGGGGCAACGAGCAGTACGTC. Protein: CASSLRGQGGNEQYV.